Below are 11 T cell receptor beta chains sequenced from a single sample in a study of CD8+CD57+ T cells in acquired aplastic anemia. Genomic DNA acted as the template from which TCR beta VDJ combination and CDR3 sequence profiling were carried out. TCRdb ran MiXCR on the reads and lists one entry per CDR3 protein. The repertoire holds over 150,000 distinct CDR3 sequences, about three fifths seen once, with 40% to 50% in the top ten. Those patients picked for sequencing had displayed CD8+CD57+ cell expansion on flow cytometry. The source material was sorted CD4+, CD8+, or CD8+CD57+ T cells (not recorded which) from PBMCs. These receptors were collected from a human donor with aplastic anemia.

This chain links TRBV2 with TRBJ1-3; D not certain. CDR1 is SNHLY, CDR2 FYNNEI, per germline. The CDR3 spans 13 residues. Trimming removed 4 bases from V and 5 bases from J, with 9 bases in between. The CDR3 coding sequence is TGTGCCAGCAGTGCTAACGGGCGAAACACCATATATTTT. This encodes CASSANGRNTIYF.

The chain links TRBV11-3 to TRBJ1-1; D ambiguous. CDR3 length: 8 amino acids. Trimming cost V 11 bases and J 10 bases, with 8 bases left between them. Per the germline V gene, CDR1 is SGHNT and CDR2 is YENEEA. Here the CDR3 reads CAGQIAFF. The CDR3 nucleotides read TGTGCCGGTCAAATAGCTTTCTTT.

This chain uses TRBV19 with TRBJ2-2; no clear D gene. V was clipped by 5 bases and J by 0 bases, with 10 bases between them. The CDR3 runs to 15 residues. Germline V lookup: CDR1 LNHDA, CDR2 SQIVND (reference sequence). The DNA for the CDR3 is TGTGCCAGTAGTCGTGTTTTCCCGAACACCGGGGAGCTGTTTTTT. Residues: CASSRVFPNTGELFF.

The chain carries TRBV3-1 and TRBJ2-5; 7 bases map to TRBD1. The germline gives CDR1 LGHDT, CDR2 YNNKEL (reference sequence). CDR3 size: 15 residues. The V gene end was trimmed by 1 base and the J gene end by 2 bases; junction bases not matched to a gene: 4. The CDR3 nucleotides read TGTGCCAGCAGCCAAGGGTACAGGGGACAAGAGACCCAGTACTTC. Encoded protein: CASSQGYRGQETQYF.

This clonotype was picked up a small number of times. This sequence joins TRBV14 and TRBJ2-7, with 7 bases lining up with TRBD1. From germline, CDR1 is SGHDN and CDR2 FVKESK. This CDR3 contains 16 residues. V dropped 2 bases and J dropped 3; count of bases not matched to a gene: 10. CDR3 coding DNA: TGTGCCAGCAGCCAACTCGACAGGGCAGGAAACTACGAGCAGTACTTC. Encoded protein: CASSQLDRAGNYEQYF.

As to this clonotype: A read error may produce the germline difference seen at one junction end. The chain uses TRBV24-1 and TRBJ1-2, with D hard to call. This CDR3 spans 15 amino acids. CDR1 is KGHDR and CDR2 is SFDVKD in the germline V gene. This CDR3 reads CASSEGTSVSYGYTF. CDR3 DNA sequence: TGTGCCTCCAGTGAAGGCACATCGGTGTCGTATGGCTACACCTTC.

This rearrangement joins TRBV11-1 to TRBJ2-5; TRBD2 matches 7 bases. The CDR3 has 15 amino acids. Germline trimming cut 1 base from V and 4 bases from J; bases unmatched to any gene: 6. Germline V CDR1 and CDR2: SGHAT, FQDESV (reference sequence). The CDR3 bases are TGTGCCAGCAGCTTAGGGGGGATAGCGGGAGAGACCCAGTACTTC. This translates into CASSLGGIAGETQYF.

In its sample, this clonotype was seen a few times. The chain recombines TRBV14 with TRBJ1-1; perhaps TRBD1 as D (6 bases). CDR3 length equals 15 residues. Trimming took 5 bases from V and 7 from J, leaving 20 bases between them. Germline V CDR1 and CDR2: SGHDN, FVKESK. The CDR3 here is CASSFPEGVWVEAFF. The CDR3 nucleotides read TGTGCCAGCAGCTTTCCCGAGGGGGTTTGGGTTGAAGCTTTCTTT. The full variable domain, rest sourced from reference TRBV14 and TRBJ1-1, is EAGVTQFPSHSVIEKGQTVTLRCDPISGHDNLYWYRRVMGKEIKFLLHFVKESKQDESGMPNNRFLAERTGGTYSTLKVQPAELEDSGVYFCASSFPEGVWVEAFFGQGTRLTVV.

The CDR3: CASPLDRAHEQYF. The CDR3 DNA reads TGTGCCAGCCCCCTAGACAGGGCCCACGAGCAGTACTTC. V is TRBV7-9 and J is TRBJ2-7; the match to TRBD1 covers 7 bases. The CDR3 length is 13 residues. J gave up 5 bases and V 8 bases, and 9 bases lay outside the gene matches. The germline gives CDR1 SEHNR, CDR2 FQNEAQ (reference sequence).

Of note for this clonotype: Since a much larger clone is just one base distant, this may be a read error. The chain employs TRBV7-9 and TRBJ2-7, with D hard to call. Trimming took off 1 base at V and 2 bases at J, with 12 bases between the two ends. There are 15 residues in the CDR3. Germline-derived CDR1 and CDR2 are SEHNR and FQNEAQ (reference sequence). CDR3 nucleotides: TGTGCCAGCAGCTTAGATGCGCCGAACCCCTACGAGCAGTACTTC. This gives the protein CASSLDAPNPYEQYF. Based on the CDR3 plus reference TRBV7-9 and TRBJ2-7, the full variable domain is DTGVSQNPRHKITKRGQNVTFRCDPISEHNRLYWYRQTLGQGPEFLTYFQNEAQLEKSRLLSDRFSAERPKGSFSTLEIQRTEQGDSAMYLCASSLDAPNPYEQYFGPGTRLTVT.

This clonotype was found many times. J is TRBJ1-4 and V is TRBV2, with 9 bases matching TRBD1. CDR1 and CDR2 from the germline V gene are SNHLY and FYNNEI. This CDR3 has 15 residues. After removal of 7 bases from V and 3 bases from J, the junction contained 6 bases not matched to a gene. CDR3 sequence (DNA): TGTGCCAGCAAGCCGGGACAGGGTGCTAATGAAAAACTGTTTTTT. Amino acids: CASKPGQGANEKLFF.